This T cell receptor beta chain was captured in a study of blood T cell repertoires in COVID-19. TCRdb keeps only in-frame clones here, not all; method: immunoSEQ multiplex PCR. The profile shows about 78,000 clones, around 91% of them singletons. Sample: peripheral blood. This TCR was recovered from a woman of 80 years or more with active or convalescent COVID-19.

CDR3 in amino acids: CASSLWRGFTDNTEAFF. In nucleotides, the CDR3 is TGTGCCAGCAGTTTATGGCGCGGGTTTACGGATAACACTGAAGCTTTCTTT. The rearrangement uses TRBV28 and TRBJ1-1; no reliable D call. The V end lost 0 bases, the J end lost 2 bases, and 16 bases lay between the germline ends. The length of the CDR3 is 17 residues. In germline, CDR1 is MDHEN, CDR2 SYDVKM. Looking up the rest from reference TRBV28 and TRBJ1-1 gives the full variable domain: DVKVTQSSRYLVKRTGEKVFLECVQDMDHENMFWYRQDPGLGLRLIYFSYDVKMKEKGDIPEGYSVSREKKERFSLILESASTNQTSMYLCASSLWRGFTDNTEAFFGQGTRLTVV.